This T cell receptor (beta chain) was obtained from a study of T cell responses to AZD1222 COVID-19 vaccine. Study-level findings and limits: Elevations in Spike-specific TCR breadth and depth followed administration of two AZD1222 doses.

TCRdb's copy holds only in-frame clones and misses some; the assay was immunoSEQ multiplex PCR. The sample carries approximately 120,000 clones, roughly 90% recorded once. Points on this clone: Antigen: not known. At one boundary the junction diverges from the germline segment, which might be a read error.

The germline CDR1 and CDR2 sequences are LGHDT and YNNKEL (reference sequence). The CDR3 sequence is 18 residues long. This chain links TRBV3-1 (or the pseudogene TRBV3-2) with TRBJ2-7; 9 positions agree with TRBD2. The source was peripheral blood, collected on day 0 of MenACWY control vaccination. The origin of this receptor is an adult in good health. The CDR3 nucleotides read TGTGCCACCAGCCTAAACCACGCGGGGGGGTCGGACTCCTACGAGCAGTACTTC. Residues: CATSLNHAGGSDSYEQYF.